This T cell receptor beta chain was retrieved from a study of blood T cell repertoires in COVID-19. Whole-study context: Acute and convalescent COVID-19 specimens originated in the United States, Italy and Spain.

This clone occurred once. The protocol was immunoSEQ multiplex PCR, while the TCRdb copy is restricted to in-frame clones and leaves out a portion. The sample yields 80,000 or so clones, less than 95% seen once. Material: peripheral blood. The TCR comes from a woman between 50 and 59 years old in a cohort sampled during active COVID-19.

CDR3 amino acids: CASSFNYGYTF. In DNA form, the CDR3 reads TGTGCCAGCAGTTTTAATTATGGCTACACCTTC. This chain links TRBV5-8 with TRBJ1-2, with no clear D. Germline CDR1 is SGHTS and CDR2 is YDEGEE. Trimming took off 5 bases at V and 5 bases at J, with 7 bases between the two ends. The length of the CDR3 is 11 residues.